This T cell receptor (beta chain) was found in a study of T cells in Graves' hyperthyroidism and ophthalmopathy. Overall study findings and caveats: A median around 6.8 months before onset, the model predicted ophthalmopathy.

CDR1 and CDR2 (germline): ENHRY, SYGVKD. This CDR3 contains 14 residues. V was shortened by 4 bases and J by 2 bases, with 10 bases between the two germline ends. TCR beta CDR3 region amplification was performed from RNA transcripts. Researchers ran a first-round RT-PCR on the TCR CDR3 using the HTBI primer set. TCRdb re-called the multiplex PCR reads with MiXCR, one entry per CDR3 protein. Among approximately 400,000 distinct CDR3 sequences, more than 11% were seen once, and the ten largest hold 9.5% to 12%. Stable hyperthyroidism: no ophthalmopathy progression over 18 months of follow-up. Using over 8.5 ml of fresh peripheral blood, PBMCs were prepared. This clonotype occurred many times. What it binds is unknown.

The TCR sequence derives from a woman aged 55-75 years with Graves' hyperthyroidism. This chain joins TRBV10-3 and TRBJ2-3; D call uncertain. The sequenced sample was blood. CDR3 sequence: CAISAERHTDTQYF. The CDR3 DNA reads as TGTGCCATCAGTGCGGAGCGACACACAGATACGCAGTATTTT.